This T cell receptor beta chain stems from a study of blood T cell repertoires in COVID-19. About the study: The United States, Italy and Spain were the sources of the acute and convalescent COVID-19 samples.

Per germline, CDR1 LGHDT and CDR2 YNNKEL (reference sequence). The CDR3 contains 15 residues. Trimming at V came to 4 bases and at J to 7 bases, leaving 7 bases not matched to a gene. As processed by the authors: By means of reference gene primer amplification, nucleated cell counts were estimated. Assay used: immunoSEQ multiplex PCR; TCRdb lists only in-frame clones, some missing. From that table come the V and J calls and clone size; the DNA was used to work out D and trimming. The data hold 250,000 to 300,000 clones, with approximately 87% observed a single time. This receptor was identified in a man in his sixties who had recovered from COVID-19. The V gene is TRBV3-1 (or the pseudogene TRBV3-2), the J gene TRBJ1-6; 7 bases match TRBD1. The specimen was peripheral blood. CDR3 sequence: CASSPRTGGNSPLHF. As DNA, the CDR3 is TGTGCCAGCAGCCCAAGGACAGGCGGGAATTCACCCCTCCACTTT.